This entry describes one T cell receptor (beta chain). Antigen: not known. CDR1 is SNHLY and CDR2 is FYNNEI in the germline V gene. There are 13 residues in the CDR3. V was clipped by 2 bases and J by 6 bases; unmatched bases: 2. As for treatment: 10-day PBMC culture with coronavirus spike peptide pools or control peptides (ViraFEST assay). Cultured CD4+ T cell DNA was sequenced using the Oncomine TCR Beta short-read assay. The template was genomic DNA from cultured CD4+ T cells. In TCRdb, the PCR reads were re-called with MiXCR into one record per CDR3 protein. The table records approximately 15,000 distinct CDR3 sequences, 45% of them present only once. These data originate in a study of vaccination and CD4 T cells after COVID-19. Study summary: Two Hispanic individuals were among six male and four female convalescent patients. Investigators took post-vaccine samples a median roughly 72 days after dose two, within a range of 14 to 241. Study findings and constraints: Convalescent patients' clones that were vaccine-specific were spike mono-reactive in 304 of 307 cases.

The chain couples TRBV2 to TRBJ1-2, with 8 bases that match TRBD1. This specimen consisted of CD4+ T cells from blood, cultured in vitro, obtained before SARS-CoV-2 vaccination. The TCR comes from a human donor who received a COVID-19 vaccine. Here the CDR3 reads CASSESGGDGYTF. CDR3 DNA: TGTGCCAGCAGTGAATCAGGGGGCGATGGCTACACCTTC. Drawing the rest from reference TRBV2 and TRBJ1-2, the complete variable domain is EPEVTQTPSHQVTQMGQEVILRCVPISNHLYFYWYRQILGQKVEFLVSFYNNEISEKSEIFDDQFSVERPDGSNFTLKIRSTKLEDSAMYFCASSESGGDGYTFGSGTRLTVV.